A selection of T cell receptor beta chains follows, all from one sample in a study of T cell responses to AZD1222 COVID-19 vaccine. The repertoire was sequenced with immunoSEQ multiplex PCR; TCRdb's copy has only in-frame clones and lacks some. Of more than 120,000 clones in the sample, roughly 92% were seen once. This specimen consisted of peripheral blood, obtained 28 days after the second AZD1222 dose. The receptors here all came from an adult who received the AZD1222 COVID-19 vaccine. CDR3s include the opening cysteine and the closing phenylalanine or tryptophan. A D gene is named only where the DNA matches it firmly. Size is omitted from some rows. Given values are once, few, many or a class for expanded clones.

V,J,D,size,DNA,CDR3
TRBV18,TRBJ2-7,TRBD2,NA,TGTGCCAGCTCACCCGTGACTAGCGAGTATCCTTACGAGCAGTACTTC,CASSPVTSEYPYEQYF
TRBV18,TRBJ1-1,NA,NA,TGTGCCAGCACCAGGGAGAGGGACACTGAAGCTTTCTTT,CASTRERDTEAFF
TRBV28,TRBJ2-7,NA,NA,TGTGCCAGCAGTCCAGGACAGTCTTACGAGCAGTACTTC,CASSPGQSYEQYF
TRBV19,TRBJ1-4,NA,NA,TGTGCCAGTAGTTGGGGGACGGCTGAAAAACTGTTTTTT,CASSWGTAEKLFF
TRBV7-6,TRBJ1-3,NA,NA,TGTGCCAGCAGCTTAGACGGACAGGGAAACACCATATATTTT,CASSLDGQGNTIYF
TRBV5-1,TRBJ2-3,NA,NA,TGCGCCAGCAGCTTGAACGGGGGCTCAGATACGCAGTATTTT,CASSLNGGSDTQYF
TRBV6-5,TRBJ1-1,NA,NA,TGTGCCAGCAGTTACTCGATGTCAGGGTACACTGAAGCTTTCTTT,CASSYSMSGYTEAFF
TRBV4-1,TRBJ1-1,NA,NA,TGCGCCAGCAGCCAAGATCTCGGGTCAGAAGCTTTCTTT,CASSQDLGSEAFF
TRBV4-1,TRBJ2-1,TRBD2,NA,TGCGCCAGCAGCCCGATTAGGGGACTAGCGCTAGAGAGCTCCTACAATGAGCAGTTCTTC,CASSPIRGLALESSYNEQFF
TRBV19,TRBJ1-3,NA,NA,TGTGCCAGTAGTCCTCCAACAGGGAACTCTGGAAACACCATATATTTT,CASSPPTGNSGNTIYF
TRBV7-9,TRBJ2-5,TRBD2,NA,TGTGCCAGCAACCTAGCGGGCCAAGAGACCCAGTACTTC,CASNLAGQETQYF
TRBV7-9,TRBJ1-1,NA,once,TGTGCCAGCACCGAGAGTAGGGGGGCGCCCACTGAAGCTTTCTTT,CASTESRGAPTEAFF
TRBV5-6,TRBJ1-3,NA,NA,TGTGCCAGCAGCTTCCGGGGGAAGGCAGACACCATATATTTT,CASSFRGKADTIYF
TRBV28,TRBJ1-2,NA,NA,TGTGCCAGCAGTATAAACCTACCGACCGATCTCTATGGCTACACCTTC,CASSINLPTDLYGYTF
TRBV19,TRBJ1-2,TRBD1,NA,TGTGCCAGTAGTCCCCAGGGGGCGCGGAGGGGCTACACCTTC,CASSPQGARRGYTF
TRBV4-2,TRBJ1-1,NA,NA,TGTGCCAGCAGCCAAGATGGAACTGAAGCTTTCTTT,CASSQDGTEAFF
TRBV10-3,TRBJ2-1,TRBD2,few,TGTGCCATCAGCCTCGGGAGGGAGCTGCGCAATGAGCAGTTCTTC,CAISLGRELRNEQFF
TRBV24-1,TRBJ2-2,NA,NA,TGTGCCACCAGTGACCCCGGACTGAACACCGGGGAGCTGTTTTTT,CATSDPGLNTGELFF
TRBV19,TRBJ1-1,NA,NA,TGTGCCAGTAGTTTGGGGACTGCGGGTAACACTGAAGCTTTCTTT,CASSLGTAGNTEAFF
TRBV2,TRBJ1-1,NA,NA,TGTGCCAGCAGCTTGGACATCAACACTGAAGCTTTCTTT,CASSLDINTEAFF
TRBV6-2/TRBV6-3,TRBJ1-2,NA,NA,TGTGCCAGCAGTTACGATATGCATGTCTATGGCTACACCTTC,CASSYDMHVYGYTF